Presented here are 7 T cell receptor beta chains from one specimen sequenced in a study of beta chain features in type 1 diabetes. Sequenced material consisted of expressed TCRB transcripts (all of the isolated RNA was reverse transcribed). This table comes from immunoSEQ multiplex PCR, and its TCRdb copy is limited to in-frame clones, with some not included. Found here are about 470,000 clones, roughly 31% of them singletons; the top ten hold around 0.065%. What was sequenced was naive CD4+ T cells from blood. The origin of the receptors is a man aged 18 to 30 in good health.

Only a few counts were recorded for this clone. The chain is built from TRBV30 and TRBJ2-1; unclear D gene. Trimming took off 0 bases at V and 4 bases at J, with 13 bases between the two ends. CDR1 is GTSNPN, CDR2 SVGIG, per germline (reference sequence). CDR3 length: 15 amino acids. CDR3 nucleotide sequence: TGTGCCTGGAGTGTTTCGGTATTACTATACAATGAGCAGTTCTTC. It encodes CAWSVSVLLYNEQFF.

This clone came up a few times. The chain uses TRBV30 and TRBJ2-1, with 8 nucleotides matching TRBD2. The CDR3 is 14 residues long. The V gene end was trimmed by 5 bases and the J gene end by 3 bases; junction bases not matched to a gene: 6. The germline CDR1 and CDR2 sequences are GTSNPN and SVGIG (reference sequence). Written as DNA, the CDR3 is TGTGCCTGGGGCGGGAGGACTATCTACAATGAGCAGTTCTTC. Encoded protein: CAWGGRTIYNEQFF.

The gene calls are TRBV6-1 and TRBJ2-3, with D possibly being TRBD1 (5 bases). CDR1 is MNHNS, CDR2 SASEGT, per germline. V lost 6 bases and J lost 0, with 13 bases in between. The CDR3 is 15 amino acids. CDR3: CASSVDRSSTDTQYF. CDR3 sequence (DNA): TGTGCCAGCAGCGTCGACAGAAGTAGCACAGATACGCAGTATTTT.

The V call is TRBV4-3, the J call TRBJ2-7; D is unclear. CDR1 is LGHNA, CDR2 YSLEER, per germline. This CDR3 has 13 amino acids. The V end was cut by 0 bases, the J end by 4 bases, with 7 bases between. CDR3 in amino acids: CASSQDMGYEQYF. The DNA of the CDR3 is TGCGCCAGCAGCCAAGATATGGGTTACGAGCAGTACTTC.

The sample holds a few counts of this clone. The rearrangement links TRBV7-9 to TRBJ2-3; the D is unclear. The CDR3 is made up of 15 amino acids. CDR1 and CDR2 (germline): SEHNR, FQNEAQ (reference sequence). V was shortened by 6 bases and J by 5 bases, with 18 bases between the two germline ends. As DNA, the CDR3 is TGTGCCAGCAGAGCCGACCTCATAGTAGTAGATACGCAGTATTTT. Its protein product is CASRADLIVVDTQYF.

The V gene is TRBV9, the J gene TRBJ2-3; possibly TRBD2 for D (6 bases). The germline gives CDR1 SGDLS, CDR2 YYNGEE. The CDR3 covers 17 residues. The V end was cut by 3 bases, the J end by 0 bases, with 17 bases between. CDR3 sequence (DNA): TGTGCCAGCAGCGAGCCCGTAGCGGATACTAGCACAGATACGCAGTATTTT. This translates into CASSEPVADTSTDTQYF. Filled out from reference TRBV9 and TRBJ2-3, the complete variable domain reads DSGVTQTPKHLITATGQRVTLRCSPRSGDLSVYWYQQSLDQGLQFLIQYYNGEERAKGNILERFSAQQFPDLHSELNLSSLELGDSALYFCASSEPVADTSTDTQYFGPGTRLTVL.

The J gene is TRBJ2-1, the V gene TRBV5-1; possible D gene TRBD1, 5 bases. V was clipped by 6 bases and J by 8 bases, with 21 bases between them. CDR3 length: 15 amino acids. CDR1 and CDR2 (germline): SGHRS, YFSETQ. The CDR3 here is CASMQDGQGGDEQFF. DNA of the CDR3: TGCGCCAGCATGCAAGATGGGCAGGGTGGGGATGAGCAGTTCTTC. Using reference TRBV5-1 and TRBJ2-1 for the parts outside the CDR3, the full variable domain is KAGVTQTPRYLIKTRGQQVTLSCSPISGHRSVSWYQQTPGQGLQFLFEYFSETQRNKGNFPGRFSGRQFSNSRSEMNVSTLELGDSALYLCASMQDGQGGDEQFFGPGTRLTVL.